In its sample, the clone carrying this TCR beta chain was seen many times. What it binds is unknown. The data were taken from a study of T-cell reconstitution after alpha-beta-depleted transplantation in children. Preparation of the TCRbeta library involved a method that used unique molecular identifiers. MiXCR, run by TCRdb on the PCR reads, gives a single entry per CDR3 protein. The sample includes some 600,000 distinct CDR3 sequences, under 15% of them seen just once. There are 15 residues in the CDR3. V trimming: 5 bases; J trimming: 1 base; junction bases outside the gene matches: 7. CDR1 and CDR2 from the germline V gene are LGHNA and YSLEER. The study's findings and limits: The study reportedly traced alpha-beta T cells about two months after transplant to several hundred expanded graft clones. Surviving recipient cells, namely T cells and thymic progenitors, were the source of high day-60 TCRbeta diversity in some patients. T-cell numbers and diversity, one year after transplant, stemmed largely from T cells that were newly produced.

This material consisted of PBMCs, mostly from graft donor cells, taken 360 days after TCRalphabeta/CD19-depleted stem cell transplant. The gene calls are TRBV4-3 and TRBJ2-7; 8 nucleotides match TRBD2. The clonotype was recovered from a male patient younger than 18 who had a stem cell transplant for acute myeloid leukemia, so the T cells may come from the graft donor. The CDR3 loop is CASSTGLVRSYEQYF. CDR3 nucleotides: TGCGCCAGCAGCACGGGACTAGTTAGATCCTACGAGCAGTACTTC.